The 32 T cell receptor beta chains below all came from one sample that was sequenced in a study of identical twins. TCRdb reprocessed the 5' RACE reads via MiXCR and lists one record per CDR3 protein. This sample yields 1.5 million to 2 million distinct CDR3 sequences, of which about 31% are seen a single time; approximately 0.29% belongs to the top ten. Sequencing used cord blood. The receptors stem from a newborn girl in good health.

This clonotype has only a few counts. The chain employs TRBV7-2 and TRBJ2-3; TRBD2 agrees at 8 bases. V shed 3 bases, J shed 7 bases, and the junction held 12 bases outside the gene matches. The CDR3 has 16 residues. The germline V gene encodes CDR1 SGHTA and CDR2 FQGNSA. CDR3 coding DNA: TGTGCCAGCAGCTTGACTCCGGGAGGGAGGAGATATACGCAGTATTTT. Its protein is CASSLTPGGRRYTQYF.

This clonotype was detected only a few times. Here the CDR3 reads CASSQGLAGVSSTDTQYF. CDR3 in DNA: TGCGCCAGCAGCCAAGGACTAGCGGGAGTCTCTAGCACAGATACGCAGTATTTT. The chain combines TRBV4-1 with TRBJ2-3; 12 nucleotides line up with TRBD2. The CDR3 has 18 residues. V shed 1 base, J shed 0 bases, and the junction held 5 bases outside the gene matches. Looked up from germline, CDR1 is MGHRA and CDR2 is YSYEKL.

This chain uses TRBV2 with TRBJ2-5; possible D gene TRBD1, 5 bases. V was clipped by 7 bases and J by 2 bases, with 11 bases between them. From germline, CDR1 is SNHLY and CDR2 FYNNEI. The CDR3 contains 13 residues. The CDR3 reads CASTVREQETQYF. Here the CDR3 DNA reads TGTGCCAGCACGGTCAGGGAACAAGAGACCCAGTACTTC. Looking up the rest from reference TRBV2 and TRBJ2-5 gives the full variable domain: EPEVTQTPSHQVTQMGQEVILRCVPISNHLYFYWYRQILGQKVEFLVSFYNNEISEKSEIFDDQFSVERPDGSNFTLKIRSTKLEDSAMYFCASTVREQETQYFGPGTRLLVL.

This clonotype was detected many times. The V and J genes are TRBV28 and TRBJ2-1; D is unresolved. Germline lookup yields CDR1 MDHEN and CDR2 SYDVKM. V gave up 4 bases and J gave up 2 bases, with 6 bases separating them. This CDR3 is built from 13 residues. Here the CDR3 DNA reads TGTGCCAGCAGTTCATTGGCCTACAATGAGCAGTTCTTC. This encodes CASSSLAYNEQFF.

The J gene is TRBJ2-1, the V gene TRBV7-2; no reliable D call. The V gene lost 4 bases and the J gene lost 5 bases, with 12 bases spanning the gap. The CDR3 consists of 14 residues. CDR1 and CDR2 (germline): SGHTA, FQGNSA. The chain's CDR3 is CASSSDGHNNEQFF. The DNA of the CDR3 is TGTGCCAGCAGCTCCGACGGGCACAACAATGAGCAGTTCTTC.

This clonotype has ten or more counts. The chain has TRBV28 and TRBJ2-1; no reliable D call. Germline loops: CDR1 MDHEN, CDR2 SYDVKM. The length of the CDR3 is 14 residues. V lost 6 bases and J lost 0, with 9 bases in between. CDR3 residues: CASSQASSYNEQFF. The DNA of the CDR3 is TGTGCCAGCAGCCAGGCTAGCTCCTACAATGAGCAGTTCTTC.

This clonotype was seen a handful of times. The rearrangement links TRBV4-1 to TRBJ2-3; TRBD2 might be the D (5 bases). CDR3 length equals 16 residues. Germline V lookup: CDR1 MGHRA, CDR2 YSYEKL. Trimming removed 4 bases from V and 1 base from J, with 15 bases in between. The CDR3 loop reads CASSLERGLRTDTQYF. CDR3 sequence (DNA): TGCGCCAGCAGCCTCGAAAGAGGGTTGCGCACAGATACGCAGTATTTT.

The J gene is TRBJ1-2, the V gene TRBV20-1, with TRBD1 matching over 7 bases. CDR1 is DFQATT and CDR2 is SNEGSKA in the germline V gene (reference sequence). The CDR3 covers 14 residues. V shed 0 bases and J 4 bases; nucleotides not matched to a gene: 5. The CDR3 nucleotides read TGCAGTGCTAGAGATGACAGGGCATCCTATGGCTACACCTTC. Its protein product is CSARDDRASYGYTF.

This clonotype was counted a few times. The V gene is TRBV9, the J gene TRBJ2-1, with 9 bases identical to TRBD2. Per germline, CDR1 SGDLS and CDR2 YYNGEE. CDR3 length: 15 amino acids. The V segment lost 3 bases and the J segment 4 bases; nucleotides outside the gene matches: 5. DNA of the CDR3: TGTGCCAGCAGCGAGGGACTAGCCCATTACAATGAGCAGTTCTTC. It encodes CASSEGLAHYNEQFF.

This clonotype was seen a single time. The chain couples TRBV6-2 or TRBV6-3 to TRBJ1-5; TRBD1 aligns across 8 bases. The germline gives CDR1 MNHEY, CDR2 SVGEGT. This CDR3 has 15 residues. Trimming cost V 6 bases and J 9 bases; bases outside gene matches: 13. The CDR3 reads CASRFRQGIYLPQHF. CDR3 coding DNA: TGTGCCAGCAGATTCCGACAGGGGATCTATCTGCCCCAGCATTTT.

The chain has TRBV12-5 and TRBJ2-2, with D perhaps TRBD2 (6 bases). The CDR3 consists of 14 residues. Germline V gene sequence: CDR1 LGHNT, CDR2 FRNRAP. Trimming shortened V by 0 bases and J by 6 bases, and 8 bases separated the two germline ends. Here the CDR3 DNA reads TGTGCTAGTGGTTTGGTACCGGGGGCCGGGGAGCTGTTTTTT. Protein: CASGLVPGAGELFF.

A word on this clonotype: The DNA is omitted, as the CDR3 cannot be located on it reliably, and the CDR3 follows TCRdb's listing. This sequence joins TRBV7-9 and TRBJ1-2; the table's D call TRBD1 went unverified against the DNA. The CDR3 length equals 15 residues, ends included. Germline V gene sequence: CDR1 SEHNR, CDR2 FQNEAQ (reference sequence). This CDR3 is CASSLVGTGNYGYIF.

The rearrangement uses TRBV25-1 and TRBJ1-3; D is uncertain. Per the germline V gene, CDR1 is MGHDK and CDR2 is SYGVNS. Trimming left V 4 bases short and J 0 bases short, with 7 bases between. This CDR3 contains 14 residues. In DNA, the CDR3 is TGTGCCAGCAGTGGGGCAGCCTCTGGAAACACCATATATTTT. It specifies CASSGAASGNTIYF.

This clonotype has only a few counts. The chain uses TRBV15 and TRBJ2-3; D is unclear. The CDR3 loop spans 15 amino acids. Germline V CDR1 and CDR2: LNHNV, YYDKDF (reference sequence). Deletions cut 0 bases from V and 2 bases from J, with 9 bases between. CDR3 DNA sequence: TGTGCCACCAGCAGAGATCCCCAGTCCACAGATACGCAGTATTTT. Residues: CATSRDPQSTDTQYF.

The chain has TRBV25-1 and TRBJ2-2, with 13 bases aligning to TRBD2. The V gene's germline CDR1 is MGHDK and CDR2 SYGVNS. The V and J ends lost 1 base and 0 bases, in that order; junction bases with no gene match: 5. This CDR3 is built from 19 residues. The CDR3: CASSESPGLAGANTGELFF. CDR3 bases: TGTGCCAGCAGTGAATCCCCCGGACTAGCGGGAGCGAACACCGGGGAGCTGTTTTTT.

CDR3 in DNA: TGCAGTGCTAGAGGGGACAGGGATGGCTACACCTTC. This translates into CSARGDRDGYTF. V gene TRBV20-1 combines with J gene TRBJ1-2; TRBD1 matches 9 bases. Germline lookup yields CDR1 DFQATT and CDR2 SNEGSKA (reference sequence). The CDR3 is 12 residues long. The trim removed 1 base at V and 6 bases at J, leaving 0 bases unmatched.

CDR3 residues: CSASRGRGTEAFF. The CDR3 DNA reads as TGCAGTGCTAGTCGGGGGCGGGGGACTGAAGCTTTCTTT. V is TRBV20-1 and J is TRBJ1-1, with D possibly TRBD1 on 6 matching bases. This CDR3 is built from 13 residues. Trimming left V 3 bases short and J 5 bases short, with 13 bases between. Germline CDR1 reads DFQATT; CDR2 reads SNEGSKA (reference sequence).

The gene calls are TRBV27 and TRBJ2-1; 7 bases agree with TRBD2. V lost 7 bases to trimming and J lost 2 bases; unmatched junction nucleotides: 2. Germline V CDR1 and CDR2: MNHEY, SMNVEV (reference sequence). CDR3 size: 13 residues. The chain's CDR3 is CASTAGAYNEQFF. The CDR3 nucleotides read TGTGCCAGCACGGCGGGGGCCTACAATGAGCAGTTCTTC.

The chain couples TRBV20-1 to TRBJ2-1; 8 nucleotides line up with TRBD2. Germline CDR1 reads DFQATT; CDR2 reads SNEGSKA (reference sequence). There are 11 residues in the CDR3. V lost 3 bases, J lost 12 bases, and 4 bases stayed unmatched. In DNA, the CDR3 is TGCAGTGCTAGCGGGAGGGCCGGGCAGTTCTTC. The encoded protein is CSASGRAGQFF.

The chain has TRBV10-3 and TRBJ2-7, with no clear D. The CDR3 covers 14 residues. Per the germline V gene, CDR1 is ENHRY and CDR2 is SYGVKD. V gave up 3 bases and J gave up 0 bases, with 9 bases separating them. CDR3: CAISDLHTSYEQYF. For the CDR3, the DNA is TGTGCCATCAGTGACCTACATACCTCCTACGAGCAGTACTTC.

This sequence joins TRBV7-2 and TRBJ2-5, with TRBD2 matching over 8 bases. Germline V gene sequence: CDR1 SGHTA, CDR2 FQGNSA. The CDR3 sequence is 13 residues long. With V trimmed by 3 bases and J by 4 bases, 1 base remained unmatched. The CDR3 DNA sequence: TGTGCCAGCAGCTTCGGGAGGGCAGAGACCCAGTACTTC. It codes for CASSFGRAETQYF.

This clonotype has a handful of counts. The gene calls are TRBV4-1 and TRBJ2-4, with 9 nucleotides matching TRBD2. The DNA matches TRBJ2-7 better at its end, which makes the J call doubtful. There are 16 residues in the CDR3. Germline lookup yields CDR1 MGHRA and CDR2 YSYEKL. This CDR3 is CASSQDPGLATYEQYF. CDR3 coding DNA: TGCGCCAGCAGCCAAGATCCGGGACTAGCTACCTACGAGCAGTACTTC.

The J gene is TRBJ2-3, the V gene TRBV11-2; 8 bases match TRBD2. The V gene end was trimmed by 1 base and the J gene end by 3 bases; junction bases not matched to a gene: 6. Per the germline V gene, CDR1 is SGHAT and CDR2 is FQNNGV. The CDR3 has 16 amino acids. Here the CDR3 reads CASSLVGRVLTDTQYF. The CDR3 nucleotides read TGTGCCAGCAGCTTAGTCGGGAGGGTTTTGACAGATACGCAGTATTTT.

The V and J genes are TRBV5-1 and TRBJ2-1; 7 nucleotides align to TRBD1. The CDR3 is 15 residues long. The V and J ends lost 2 bases and 7 bases, in that order; junction bases with no gene match: 9. Germline CDR1 reads SGHRS; CDR2 reads YFSETQ. The CDR3 region has the DNA TGCGCCAGCAGCTTTGGACAGGTTCCTGGGAATGAGCAGTTCTTC. This codes for CASSFGQVPGNEQFF. The variable domain in full, with the rest retrieved from reference TRBV5-1 and TRBJ2-1, is KAGVTQTPRYLIKTRGQQVTLSCSPISGHRSVSWYQQTPGQGLQFLFEYFSETQRNKGNFPGRFSGRQFSNSRSEMNVSTLELGDSALYLCASSFGQVPGNEQFFGPGTRLTVL.

The chain has TRBV15 and TRBJ2-3, with unresolved D. The CDR3 is made up of 16 amino acids. Per the germline V gene, CDR1 is LNHNV and CDR2 is YYDKDF (reference sequence). Trimming took 0 bases from V and 5 from J, leaving 15 bases between them. The CDR3 protein is CATSRDAYPQRDTQYF. CDR3 nucleotide sequence: TGTGCCACCAGCAGAGATGCATATCCACAGAGAGATACGCAGTATTTT. Using reference TRBV15 and TRBJ2-3 for the parts outside the CDR3, the full variable domain is DAMVIQNPRYQVTQFGKPVTLSCSQTLNHNVMYWYQQKSSQAPKLLFHYYDKDFNNEADTPDNFQSRRPNTSFCFLDIRSPGLGDTAMYLCATSRDAYPQRDTQYFGPGTRLTVL.

J is TRBJ2-1 and V is TRBV20-1, with 7 bases identical to TRBD2. The J call is doubtful: the DNA matches TRBJ2-7 better. CDR3 length equals 13 residues. Germline CDR1 reads DFQATT; CDR2 reads SNEGSKA (reference sequence). The CDR3 DNA follows: TGCAGTGCTGGAAGGACTAGGTACAATGAGCAGTACTTC. Translating gives CSAGRTRYNEQYF.

There are a few counts of this clonotype. V usage is TRBV18 and J usage is TRBJ2-3, with D uncertain. The CDR3 has 11 residues. V lost 2 bases to trimming and J lost 7 bases, with 4 bases between them. From germline, CDR1 is KGHSH and CDR2 LQKENI. CDR3 in DNA: TGTGCCAGCTCACCATCGAATACGCAGTATTTT. Amino acid sequence: CASSPSNTQYF.

The chain recombines TRBV29-1 with TRBJ1-6; D unclear. Looked up from germline, CDR1 is SQVTM and CDR2 is ANQGSEA. The CDR3 sequence is 15 residues long. Trimming cost V 5 bases and J 0 bases, with 11 bases left between them. In DNA, the CDR3 is TGCAGCGTTCTGTTGGGAAGCTCCTATAATTCACCCCTCCACTTT. This codes for CSVLLGSSYNSPLHF. Complete variable domain (other parts from reference TRBV29-1 and TRBJ1-6): SAVISQKPSRDICQRGTSLTIQCQVDSQVTMMFWYRQQPGQSLTLIATANQGSEATYESGFVIDKFPISRPNLTFSTLTVSNMSPEDSSIYLCSVLLGSSYNSPLHFGNGTRLTVT.

This chain connects TRBV6-5 to TRBJ2-3; D unclear. This CDR3 spans 15 amino acids. CDR1 and CDR2 (germline): MNHEY, SVGAGI. The germline V and J ends were trimmed by 3 bases and 1 base, with 11 bases remaining between them. The CDR3 sequence is CASSYGGLRTDTQYF. CDR3 DNA sequence: TGTGCCAGCAGTTATGGTGGGCTCCGCACAGATACGCAGTATTTT.

The J gene is TRBJ1-4, the V gene TRBV7-6; D gene ambiguous. The CDR3 covers 15 residues. Trimming shortened V by 1 base and J by 3 bases, and 9 bases separated the two germline ends. Per germline, CDR1 SGHVS and CDR2 FNYEAQ. This CDR3 reads CASSLGSAANEKLFF. The CDR3 nucleotides are TGTGCCAGCAGCTTAGGCTCTGCCGCTAATGAAAAACTGTTTTTT. The full variable domain, in which reference TRBV7-6 and TRBJ1-4 provide the parts outside the CDR3, is GAGVSQSPRYKVTKRGQDVALRCDPISGHVSLYWYRQALGQGPEFLTYFNYEAQQDKSGLPNDRFSAERPEGSISTLTIQRTEQRDSAMYRCASSLGSAANEKLFFGSGTQLSVL.

The chain employs TRBV20-1 and TRBJ2-2; D not resolved. The CDR3 sequence is 13 residues long. V was trimmed by 3 bases and J by 3 bases, leaving 8 bases between them. Looked up from germline, CDR1 is DFQATT and CDR2 is SNEGSKA (reference sequence). The CDR3 DNA reads as TGCAGTGCTAGTCGTCACGACACCGGGGAGCTGTTTTTT. Encoded protein: CSASRHDTGELFF.

This clonotype was picked up a small number of times. The rearrangement links TRBV4-2 to TRBJ2-2; D remains unclear. The CDR3 covers 14 residues. Germline V CDR1 and CDR2: LGHNA, YNFKEQ. V was cut by 0 bases and J by 2 bases, with 4 bases left in between. The CDR3 DNA sequence: TGTGCCAGCAGCCAAGAGCATAACACCGGGGAGCTGTTTTTT. Amino acids: CASSQEHNTGELFF.